The 8 T cell receptor beta chains below were found in one sample sequenced in a study of CD8 T cells in Susac syndrome. Random-hexamer reverse transcription was applied to about 0.45 to 1 ug RNA. TCRdb reanalysed the immunoSEQ multiplex PCR reads using MiXCR and keeps one entry per CDR3 protein. This sample yields 300,000 or so distinct CDR3 sequences, of which about 90% are seen a single time; roughly 0.07% belongs to the top ten. Sequencing was done on a sample of CD4+ T cells from PBMCs. The receptors stem from a human donor with multiple sclerosis.

The J gene is TRBJ1-1, the V gene TRBV15; no firm D call. CDR1 LNHNV and CDR2 YYDKDF come from the germline V gene (reference sequence). Deletions cut 0 bases from V and 0 bases from J, with 5 bases between. The CDR3 runs 14 residues. CDR3 coding DNA: TGTGCCACCAGCAGAGATCCGATGAACACTGAAGCTTTCTTT. Residues: CATSRDPMNTEAFF.

In its sample, this clonotype was seen once. The genes are TRBV20-1 and TRBJ2-1, with 10 bases matching TRBD1. Germline values: CDR1 DFQATT, CDR2 SNEGSKA (reference sequence). The CDR3 is 14 amino acids. CDR3 nucleotide sequence: TGCAGCGTGGCGGGGGACAGGGGAGGCAATGAGCAGTTCTTC. Its protein product is CSVAGDRGGNEQFF.

This chain connects TRBV19 to TRBJ1-1, with D hard to call. The V end was cut by 5 bases, the J end by 1 base, with 8 bases between. From germline, CDR1 is LNHDA and CDR2 SQIVND (reference sequence). The CDR3 loop spans 13 amino acids. CDR3 sequence (DNA): TGTGCCAGTAGTTCGGGGTGGAACACTGAAGCTTTCTTT. Protein product: CASSSGWNTEAFF.

The chain combines TRBV20-1 with TRBJ1-1, with 9 nucleotides matching TRBD1. CDR1 is DFQATT, CDR2 SNEGSKA, per germline (reference sequence). The ends lost 5 bases at V and 6 bases at J; junction bases unmatched: 4. The CDR3 consists of 12 residues. The CDR3 DNA is TGCAGTGCTTACAGGGGGCAGGCTGAAGCTTTCTTT. Amino acids: CSAYRGQAEAFF.

V is TRBV4-1 and J is TRBJ1-5, with D unclear. Trimming left V 0 bases short and J 11 bases short, with 17 bases between. The CDR3 is made up of 15 amino acids. Germline V gene sequence: CDR1 MGHRA, CDR2 YSYEKL. The CDR3 DNA sequence: TGCGCCAGCAGCCAAGACGGGTCTCTAGTGGGGTCCCAGCATTTT. Amino acid sequence: CASSQDGSLVGSQHF.

The chain employs TRBV5-6 and TRBJ1-6; D gene uncertain. This CDR3 comprises 14 residues. Trimming left V 1 base short and J 7 bases short, with 9 bases between. CDR1 is SGHDT and CDR2 is YYEEEE in the germline V gene. CDR3 residues: CASSLTAGNSPLHF. CDR3 bases: TGTGCCAGCAGCTTGACAGCAGGCAATTCACCCCTCCACTTT.

This sequence joins TRBV20-1 and TRBJ2-1; possibly TRBD2 for D (6 bases). The germline gives CDR1 DFQATT, CDR2 SNEGSKA (reference sequence). The CDR3 loop spans 15 amino acids. Trimming shortened V by 3 bases and J by 1 base, and 13 bases separated the two germline ends. The CDR3 loop reads CSARLRRGSYNEQFF. The CDR3 DNA follows: TGCAGTGCTAGGCTTAGGCGGGGATCCTACAATGAGCAGTTCTTC.

The V call is TRBV24-1, the J call TRBJ2-2; no clear D. The CDR3 runs to 12 residues. Germline CDR1 is KGHDR and CDR2 is SFDVKD. Trimming stripped 4 bases from V and 4 bases from J, with 3 bases between. CDR3 sequence: CATSDTTGELFF. DNA of the CDR3: TGTGCCACCAGTGACACCACCGGGGAGCTGTTTTTT.